These T cell receptor beta chains were read from a single sample in a study of vaccination effects on CD4 cells after COVID-19. For these receptors, no antigen is known. The data were produced by immunoSEQ multiplex PCR, yet TCRdb's version contains in-frame clones alone and is incomplete. The sample consists of under 35,000 clones, approximately 72% of them appearing once. Sequences were derived from CD4+ T cells from PBMCs cultured with a peptide pool, sampled before COVID-19 vaccination. These receptors all stem from a human donor who had a prior SARS-CoV-2 infection. Each CDR3 is given without its conserved first and last residue. D genes are given only for firm matches.

v_call d_call cdr3_aa
TRBV5-4 TRBD1 ASSSGGLYFDEQY
TRBV11-2 NA AVSPRVRTGELF
TRBV4-2 NA ASSQVGGNLYNEQF
TRBV9 TRBD2 ASSVSGGDSYEQY
TRBV20-1 NA SASVPRSSYEQY
TRBV20-1 TRBD1 SASRQGANEKLF
TRBV7-2 NA ASSLPDNQETQY
TRBV5-1 NA ASSPSTGPYGYT
TRBV6-6 NA ASTLAGTNEKLF
TRBV18 NA ASSPPGPSNYGYT
TRBV12-2 NA ASRPLEQGGTTNEKLF